This is a list of T cell receptor beta chains from one sample in a study of T cell changes during pregnancy in multiple sclerosis. Sequencing was performed with immunoSEQ multiplex PCR; in TCRdb, only in-frame clones are kept and a portion is missing. There are about 36,000 clones in the sample; about 90% occur only once, and roughly 0.44% lies in the top ten. Sample: CD4+ T cells from peripheral blood mononuclear cells, taken after pregnancy. Receptors were obtained from a female donor with multiple sclerosis, enrolled in a pregnancy study. Both conserved end residues are part of each CDR3.

V	J	CDR3
TRBV19	TRBJ1-2	CASSETGPNYGYTF
TRBV5-1	TRBJ1-1	CASSLWTGDTEAFF
TRBV5-4	TRBJ2-1	CASPNEQFF
TRBV5-8	TRBJ2-4	CASSLGLAGAPAHIQYF
TRBV5-4	TRBJ2-3	CASSSDRADTQYF
TRBV7-9	TRBJ2-7	CASSLGTSGTPYEQYF
TRBV7-9	TRBJ2-3	CASIKPERGVGDTQYF
TRBV11-1	TRBJ2-4	CASSSTGARAKNIQYF
TRBV14	TRBJ2-3	CASSQGVYDTQYF
TRBV19	TRBJ1-5	CASRDRGRQGNQPQHF
TRBV2	TRBJ2-7	CASSAGEQNSYEQYF
TRBV7-9	TRBJ1-2	CASSSGQVYGYTF
TRBV15	TRBJ2-1	CATSRGSGLNNEQFF
TRBV9	TRBJ1-3	CASSGLGGSGNTIYF
TRBV16	TRBJ2-3	CASSQSMSWSADTQYF
TRBV7-2	TRBJ2-2	CASSLRANTGELFF
TRBV9	TRBJ1-1	CASSVLQKMNTEAFF
TRBV27	TRBJ1-4	CASSFRRQGREKLFF
TRBV15	TRBJ1-5	CATEGGQGRMGNQPQHF
TRBV7-9	TRBJ2-2	CASSLKGLAVNTGELFF
TRBV5-4	TRBJ2-1	CASSFGLAGKNEQFF
TRBV7-9	TRBJ2-1	CASSPGTGGWDEQFF
TRBV5-4	TRBJ1-1	CASSSRTGYETEAFF
TRBV5-4	TRBJ2-3	CASSLWPRTDTQYF
TRBV18	TRBJ2-3	CASSYAFGTDTQYF
TRBV7-8	TRBJ2-5	CASSFSSGLPRETQYF
TRBV27	TRBJ1-2	CASSLKSTGRSYGYTF
TRBV25-1	TRBJ1-2	CASSGRGGYTF
TRBV30	TRBJ1-1	CAWSVQGAVTEAFF
TRBV15	TRBJ2-2	CATSRGTGLNTGELFF
TRBV19	TRBJ1-5	CASSIGKDYRNQPQHF
TRBV4-1	TRBJ2-3	CASSQWGQGSDTQYF
TRBV12-5	TRBJ2-5	CASGFRTSGGTYQETQYF
TRBV27	TRBJ2-6	CASSSAAVPSSGANVLTF
TRBV18	TRBJ2-1	CASSLREGDEQFF
TRBV7-2	TRBJ1-2	CASSSQTGNYGYTF
TRBV28	TRBJ2-5	CASRGTPQETQYF
TRBV10-3	TRBJ1-1	CAISENRGAFF
TRBV28	TRBJ2-3	CASRPGTGSRPSTDTQYF
TRBV19	TRBJ1-5	CASNFGHQPQHF
TRBV7-3	TRBJ2-1	CASSLSTSYEQFF
TRBV5-1	TRBJ1-3	CASREGRSPGNTIYF
TRBV2	TRBJ1-5	CASSEYLGQPQHF
TRBV4-2	TRBJ1-2	CASSRSGELPAGYTF
TRBV30	TRBJ1-1	CAWSVLVNTEAFF
TRBV14	TRBJ2-1	CASSQRWADRVYNEQFF
TRBV2	TRBJ1-1	CASNKGTGIETEAFF
TRBV5-8	TRBJ2-1	CASSSLAGGYNEQFF